A selection of T cell receptor beta chains follows, all from one sample in a study of T cell responses to AZD1222 COVID-19 vaccine. Assay: immunoSEQ multiplex PCR; the TCRdb copy retains only in-frame clones and omits some. The sample shows over 150,000 clones, roughly nine tenths of them seen only once. Here the sequenced sample was peripheral blood, taken on day 0 of AZD1222 vaccination. The source of these receptors is an adult in good health. CDR3s include the opening cysteine and the closing phenylalanine or tryptophan.

j_call v_call cdr3_aa
TRBJ2-3 TRBV7-7 CASSPTGFADTQYF
TRBJ2-3 TRBV7-2 CASSLASGGTNTQYF
TRBJ1-3 TRBV3-1/TRBV3-2 CASSQAGGTGNTIYF
TRBJ1-2 TRBV24-1 CATSDSTGEGIYGYTF
TRBJ1-1 TRBV2 CASRAEMNTEAFF
TRBJ1-5 TRBV4-3 CASSQDQGRPQHF
TRBJ2-3 TRBV7-3 CASSSGLAGFTDTQYF
TRBJ2-7 TRBV27 CASSLNRGEQYF
TRBJ2-7 TRBV7-9 CASSSGGGLAVSEQYF
TRBJ1-1 TRBV12-3/TRBV12-4 CASGDTLAHEAFF
TRBJ2-7 TRBV3-1/TRBV3-2 CASSQTGMGSYEQYF
TRBJ1-1 TRBV4-2 CASSQDNSGVVTTEAFF
TRBJ1-1 TRBV19 CASSIFRLQSNEAFF
TRBJ2-1 TRBV28 CASRLAYNEQFF
TRBJ1-5 TRBV5-1 CASREGESGNQPQHF
TRBJ1-1 TRBV29-1 CSVTRGGVNTEAFF
TRBJ1-2 TRBV12-3/TRBV12-4 CASREQGAYGYTF
TRBJ1-1 TRBV19 CASTRVGGSNTEAFF
TRBJ2-1 TRBV7-6 CASSPNSGFTYNEQFF
TRBJ1-1 TRBV18 CASSPWDSMNTEAFF
TRBJ2-2 TRBV6-5 CASSTRTGNTGELFF
TRBJ1-5 TRBV5-5 CASSLGHLLEPQHF
TRBJ1-1 TRBV19 CASRPTWNTEAFF
TRBJ1-1 TRBV5-1 CASSSQMNTEAFF
TRBJ1-1 TRBV5-1 CASSGGLFPQGENTEAFF
TRBJ1-1 TRBV28 CASSLRVTEAFF
TRBJ2-7 TRBV21-1 CASSPGPEQYF
TRBJ1-2 TRBV28 CASSVNRGMRGYTF
TRBJ1-4 TRBV6-5 CASRPDREWKLFF
TRBJ1-6 TRBV5-1 CASSPWGGGLSSYNSPLHF
TRBJ2-5 TRBV6-5 CASRGTGNVQDF
TRBJ1-5 TRBV7-9 CASSPRGNSNQPQHF
TRBJ2-1 TRBV19 CASTGTGPSEQFF
TRBJ1-4 TRBV7-8 CASSLVRGQSEKLFF
TRBJ2-5 TRBV7-3 CASSFGTSWETQYF
TRBJ2-5 TRBV24-1 CATATGGQETQYF
TRBJ2-7 TRBV4-3 CASSQDASGGYEQYF
TRBJ1-1 TRBV12-3/TRBV12-4 CASSRIQGVGAFF
TRBJ1-2 TRBV29-1 CSVGSAGGYTF
TRBJ2-1 TRBV9 CASSVASGASYNEQFF
TRBJ2-5 TRBV14 CASSQGRGLQTQYF
TRBJ2-3 TRBV7-9 CASSLSPASGGADTQYF
TRBJ1-1 TRBV5-3 CARDLRTTEAFF
TRBJ1-2 TRBV2 CASSEAGRAYGYTF
TRBJ2-7 TRBV7-2 CASSLLSTGYEQYF
TRBJ1-1 TRBV12-3/TRBV12-4 CASSLGQPTEAFF
TRBJ2-7 TRBV29-1 CSVVGLAGDRYEQYF
TRBJ2-1 TRBV4-1 CASSQEAYNEQFF
TRBJ2-7 TRBV6-1 CASSEWGQVTTEQYF
TRBJ2-7 TRBV6-1 CASSQTGGPYEQYF